This T cell receptor (beta chain) was observed in a study of blood T cell repertoires in COVID-19. Study overall: The samples span acute and convalescent COVID-19 from the United States, Italy and Spain. Sources were T cells, B-cell-depleted T cells, or PBMCs; the material itself was cDNA or gDNA.

How the authors handled the data: Reference gene primer amplification gave nucleated cell count estimates. The method was immunoSEQ multiplex PCR; TCRdb's version includes in-frame clones alone and lacks a portion of them. V, J and clone size derive from that table, while D and trimming were established from the DNA sequence. The sample holds some 140,000 clones, around three quarters seen once. Trimming took 0 bases from V and 5 from J, leaving 14 bases between them. This CDR3 region has 15 residues. CDR1 is SGHRS and CDR2 is YFSETQ in the germline V gene. This receptor was obtained from a man between 60 and 75 years old with acute or convalescent COVID-19. V is TRBV5-1 and J is TRBJ1-1; unclear D gene. The source material was peripheral blood. The CDR3 is CASSLGATGGTEAFF. In DNA, the CDR3 is TGCGCCAGCAGCTTGGGTGCGACCGGAGGGACTGAAGCTTTCTTT. Supplemented by reference TRBV5-1 and TRBJ1-1, the full variable domain reads KAGVTQTPRYLIKTRGQQVTLSCSPISGHRSVSWYQQTPGQGLQFLFEYFSETQRNKGNFPGRFSGRQFSNSRSEMNVSTLELGDSALYLCASSLGATGGTEAFFGQGTRLTVV.